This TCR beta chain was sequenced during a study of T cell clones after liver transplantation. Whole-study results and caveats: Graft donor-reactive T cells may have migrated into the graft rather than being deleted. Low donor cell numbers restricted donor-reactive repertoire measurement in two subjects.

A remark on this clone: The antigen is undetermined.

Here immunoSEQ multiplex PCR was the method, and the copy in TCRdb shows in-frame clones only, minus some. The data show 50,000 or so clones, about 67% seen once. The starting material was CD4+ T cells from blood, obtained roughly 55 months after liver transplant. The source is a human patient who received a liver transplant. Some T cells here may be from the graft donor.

CDR3 sequence: CASSLPLAGDPNTGELFF. The DNA for the CDR3 is TGTGCCAGCAGCTTACCACTAGCGGGGGATCCGAACACCGGGGAGCTGTTTTTT. The chain uses TRBV7-9 and TRBJ2-2, with 11 bases aligning to TRBD2. This CDR3 is built from 18 residues. Per the germline V gene, CDR1 is SEHNR and CDR2 is FQNEAQ (reference sequence). With 2 bases clipped from V and 0 bases from J, the junction kept 5 bases outside the gene matches.